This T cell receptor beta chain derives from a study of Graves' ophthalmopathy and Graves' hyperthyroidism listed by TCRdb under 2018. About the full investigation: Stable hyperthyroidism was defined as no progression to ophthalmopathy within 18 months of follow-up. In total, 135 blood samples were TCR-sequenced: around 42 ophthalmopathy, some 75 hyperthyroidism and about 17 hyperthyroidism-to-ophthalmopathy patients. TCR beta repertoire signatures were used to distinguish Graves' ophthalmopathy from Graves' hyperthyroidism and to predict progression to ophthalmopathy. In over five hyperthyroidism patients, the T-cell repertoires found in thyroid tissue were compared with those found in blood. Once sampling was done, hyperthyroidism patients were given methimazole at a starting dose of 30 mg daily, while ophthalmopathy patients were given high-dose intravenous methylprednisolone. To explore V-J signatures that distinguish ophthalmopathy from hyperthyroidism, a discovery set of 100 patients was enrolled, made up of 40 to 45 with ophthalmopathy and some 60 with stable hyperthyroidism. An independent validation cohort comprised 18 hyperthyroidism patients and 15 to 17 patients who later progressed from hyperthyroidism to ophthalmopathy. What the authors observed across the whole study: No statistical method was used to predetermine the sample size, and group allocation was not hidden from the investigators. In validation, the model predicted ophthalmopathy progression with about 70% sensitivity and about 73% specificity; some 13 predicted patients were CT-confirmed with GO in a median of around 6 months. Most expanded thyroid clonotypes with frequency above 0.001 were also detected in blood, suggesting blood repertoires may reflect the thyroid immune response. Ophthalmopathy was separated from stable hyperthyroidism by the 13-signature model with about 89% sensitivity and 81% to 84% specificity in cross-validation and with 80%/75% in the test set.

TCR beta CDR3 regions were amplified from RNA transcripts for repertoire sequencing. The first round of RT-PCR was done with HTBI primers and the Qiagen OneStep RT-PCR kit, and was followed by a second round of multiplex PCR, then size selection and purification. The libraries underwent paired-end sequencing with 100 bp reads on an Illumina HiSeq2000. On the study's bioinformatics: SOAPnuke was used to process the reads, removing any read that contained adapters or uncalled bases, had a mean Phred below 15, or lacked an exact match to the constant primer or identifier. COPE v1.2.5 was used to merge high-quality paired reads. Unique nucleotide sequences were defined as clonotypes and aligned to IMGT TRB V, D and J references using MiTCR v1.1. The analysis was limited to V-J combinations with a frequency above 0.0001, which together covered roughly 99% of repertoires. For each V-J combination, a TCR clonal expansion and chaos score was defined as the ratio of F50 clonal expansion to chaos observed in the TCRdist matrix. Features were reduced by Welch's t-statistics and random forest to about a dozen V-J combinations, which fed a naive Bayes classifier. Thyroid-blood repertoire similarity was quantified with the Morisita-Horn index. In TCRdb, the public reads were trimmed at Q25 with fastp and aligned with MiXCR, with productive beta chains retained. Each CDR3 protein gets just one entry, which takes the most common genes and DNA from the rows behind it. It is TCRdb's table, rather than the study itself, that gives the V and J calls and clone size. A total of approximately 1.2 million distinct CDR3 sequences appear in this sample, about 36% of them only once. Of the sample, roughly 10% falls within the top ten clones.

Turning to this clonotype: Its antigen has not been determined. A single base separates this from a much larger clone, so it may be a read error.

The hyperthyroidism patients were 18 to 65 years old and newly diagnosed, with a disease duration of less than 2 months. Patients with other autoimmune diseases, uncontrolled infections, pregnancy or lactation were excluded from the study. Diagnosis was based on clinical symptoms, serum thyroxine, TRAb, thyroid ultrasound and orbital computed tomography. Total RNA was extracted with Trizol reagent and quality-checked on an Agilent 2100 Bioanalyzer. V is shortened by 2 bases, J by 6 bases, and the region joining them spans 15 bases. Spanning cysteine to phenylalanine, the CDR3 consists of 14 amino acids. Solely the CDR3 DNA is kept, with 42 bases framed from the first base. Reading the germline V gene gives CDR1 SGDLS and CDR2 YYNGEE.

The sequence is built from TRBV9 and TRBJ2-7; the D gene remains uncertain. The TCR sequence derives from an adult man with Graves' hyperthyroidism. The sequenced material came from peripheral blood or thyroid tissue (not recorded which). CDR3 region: CASSVGRTGGEQYF. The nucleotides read TGTGCCAGCAGCGTCGGACGAACCGGCGGCGAGCAGTACTTC.